The entry that follows covers one TCR beta chain sequence. Method: immunoSEQ multiplex PCR; TCRdb's copy keeps in-frame clones and lacks some. The sample includes approximately 89,000 clones, about 85% of them seen just once. V was clipped by 4 bases and J by 7 bases, with 20 bases between them. The CDR3 runs 16 residues. Germline CDR1 and CDR2: MDHEN and SYDVKM. These data belong to a study of blood T cell repertoires in COVID-19. Study-level background: Acute-phase and convalescent COVID-19 samples originated in the United States, Italy and Spain.

The sequencing sample was made of peripheral blood. The chain combines TRBV28 with TRBJ2-1; tentative D call: TRBD1 (6 bases). This TCR was recovered from a woman in her 70s with active or convalescent COVID-19. The CDR3 DNA reads as TGTGCCAGCAGTTCCACGAAACAGGGTTTACGGAATGAGCAGTTCTTC. The encoded protein is CASSSTKQGLRNEQFF.